A selection of T cell receptor beta chains follows, all from one sample in a study of cytomegalovirus exposure and HLA in healthy donors. TCRdb keeps only in-frame clones here, not all; method: immunoSEQ multiplex PCR. The table shows almost 200,000 clones, with around 79% occurring only once. The sequenced material came from PBMCs. The receptors originated from a woman aged 30 to 39 in good health and CMV-seropositive. Each CDR3 is given without its conserved first and last residue. D genes are given only for firm matches.

>-|TRBJ1-1|TRBV7-2|12
ASSTQGWNTEAF
>-|TRBJ1-2|TRBV11-2|12
ASSLGGADYGYT
>TRBD2|TRBJ2-3|TRBV6-1|13
ASRPVGGGTDTQY
>-|TRBJ1-1|TRBV5-1|13
ASSLATRGITEAF
>-|TRBJ1-1|TRBV18|14
ASSPWDLQGGTEAF
>-|TRBJ1-2|TRBV5-1|12
ASSPDGGQDGYT
>TRBD1|TRBJ2-5|TRBV11-2|15
ASSFGTGAGTGGTQY
>-|TRBJ2-7|TRBV21-1|17
ASSKAATSGRAGSYEQY
>TRBD1|TRBJ2-7|TRBV9|16
ASSPRRQGKNRTYEQY
>TRBD2|TRBJ2-3|TRBV9|13
ASSVDLAETDTQY
>TRBD2|TRBJ2-3|TRBV4-1|17
ASSLIFVLAGGRTDTQY
>-|TRBJ1-2|TRBV19|12
ASSLTRPADGYT
>-|TRBJ2-3|TRBV7-2|13
ASSPGGPSTDTQY
>TRBD1|TRBJ1-6|TRBV5-5|14
ASSALHRGQASPLH
>TRBD2|TRBJ2-1|TRBV5-1|12
ASSGSGGYNEQF
>-|TRBJ2-1|TRBV4-3|12
ASSQDRYYNEQF
>-|TRBJ2-1|TRBV18|11
ASSPSEGNEQF
>TRBD1|TRBJ2-7|TRBV11-3|12
ASTSGQGAYEQY
>-|TRBJ1-1|TRBV5-1|11
ASSLVAGAEAF
>-|TRBJ1-1|TRBV5-1|13
ASSLAESGNTEAF
>TRBD1|TRBJ1-2|TRBV4-3|13
ASSLDRGLGYGYT
>TRBD1|TRBJ2-7|TRBV15|13
ATSSPDRVLYEQY
>-|TRBJ1-2|TRBV27|11
ASSFTANYGYT
>-|TRBJ2-3|TRBV9|16
ASSAPFIRRGAADTQY
>-|TRBJ2-1|TRBV7-8|16
ASSFWGLSSGLYNEQF
>-|TRBJ1-1|TRBV2|10
ASRAHNTEAF
>-|TRBJ2-1|TRBV11-2|11
ASSAGAYNEQF
>-|TRBJ1-4|TRBV4-2|13
ASSQVVGANEKLF
>-|TRBJ1-6|TRBV10-2|13
ASSEPDRPGSPLH
>TRBD1|TRBJ2-5|TRBV2|14
ASSESPGQGQETQY
>TRBD2|TRBJ2-7|TRBV7-9|14
ASSFRLAGSSYEQY
>-|TRBJ2-3|TRBV7-9|13
ASSLGPRLPDTQY
>-|TRBJ2-5|TRBV14|11
ASSPRGDGTQY
>-|TRBJ1-5|TRBV29-1|10
SVGFTGQPQH
>-|TRBJ2-3|TRBV27|12
ASSLRLSGDTQY
>TRBD2|TRBJ2-2|TRBV4-2|16
ASSQQTSGGPNTGELF
>-|TRBJ1-2|TRBV10-3|12
AISLLGSGDSHT
>TRBD1|TRBJ1-3|TRBV4-3|12
ASSQATGGNTIY
>-|TRBJ1-2|TRBV29-1|8
SVARVGYT